This TCR beta chain comes out of a study of blood T cell repertoires in COVID-19. On the study more broadly: T cells, B-cell-depleted T cells, or PBMCs provided the cDNA or gDNA that served as material.

Authors' methods: From reference gene primer amplification, estimates of nucleated cell counts were derived. Repertoires were generated with immunoSEQ multiplex PCR, while TCRdb's copy carries only in-frame clones and drops some. The V and J calls and the clone size are those of that table, but D and trimming were determined from the DNA. The repertoire holds approximately 220,000 clones, with about 83% as singletons. Participant reports of clinical history set cohort assignment. The CDR3 spans 14 residues. Between the trimmed V and J ends, which lost 4 bases and 2 bases, there was a span of 10 bases. In germline, CDR1 is SGHRS, CDR2 YFSETQ.

This TCR came from a woman in her forties or fifties who had been exposed to COVID-19. The specimen sequenced was PBMCs or T cells enriched from blood (not recorded which). The chain couples TRBV5-1 to TRBJ1-3; D is ambiguous. The CDR3 bases are TGCGCCAGCAGCCCAGGACTGCCTGGAAACACCATATATTTT. Protein: CASSPGLPGNTIYF.